This TCR beta chain was retrieved from a study of blood T cell repertoires in COVID-19. About the research overall: Researchers got acute and convalescent COVID-19 samples from the United States, Italy and Spain. T cells, B-cell-depleted T cells, or PBMCs supplied cDNA or gDNA.

In the source study's methods: Nucleated cell number was recorded as an estimate derived from reference gene primer amplification. The protocol was immunoSEQ multiplex PCR, while the TCRdb copy is restricted to in-frame clones and leaves out a portion. V and J calls and clone size are those listed in that table; D and trimming were worked out from the DNA. The sample has roughly 250,000 clones, 83% seen once. This clone was observed once. Germline assignment: CDR1 MDHEN and CDR2 SYDVKM. Trimming removed 4 bases from V and 3 bases from J; junction bases left unmatched: 12. This CDR3 contains 18 residues.

The TCR sequence derives from a woman between 50 and 59 years old with acute or convalescent COVID-19. The chain is built from TRBV28 and TRBJ2-3; 11 bases map to TRBD1. Sequencing was done on a sample of peripheral blood. CDR3 amino acids: CASSYPRDRGVGTDTQYF. CDR3 in DNA: TGTGCCAGCAGTTACCCCCGGGACAGGGGGGTCGGGACAGATACGCAGTATTTT.